This T cell receptor beta chain originates from a study of monozygotic twins with inflammatory bowel disease (dated by TCRdb to about 2019). In terms of the full investigation: The complete study included approximately 30 monozygotic twin pairs: 19 IBD-discordant Danish pairs and nine German pairs, of which four were IBD-concordant and five were IBD-discordant. Disease-associated traits were sought mainly through comparisons between IBD patients and their genetically identical healthy co-twins within discordant pairs. Each individual had, on average, about 151 000 unique TCRalpha sequences and 181 000 unique TCRbeta sequences available for analysis. Summary of the overall study and its limitations: Measured by the inverse Simpson index, TCRbeta repertoire diversity was lower in IBD patients than in their healthy co-twins. Compared with healthy twins, IBD patients shared fewer clonotypes with other individuals, and the difference was most pronounced in patients with signs of disease activity. Background noise and inter-individual variability may have been introduced into the repertoires by the differing immunosuppressive treatments among patients. No difference in repertoire similarity was observed between concordant and discordant twins, possibly owing to limited statistical power. No single strong signal or clonotype linked to IBD turned up in the results, so the idea that one exists was not supported. Different T cell subtypes could not be distinguished in the analysis.

From each donor, a roughly 2.3 ml peripheral blood sample was collected into PAXgene tubes and stored at -80 degrees C. Without any T cell sorting, total RNA was extracted from whole blood using the PAXgene blood miRNA kit on an automated QIAcube. Deep TCRalpha and TCRbeta repertoire profiling with unique molecular barcoding was performed on peripheral blood of monozygotic twin pairs concordant or discordant for inflammatory bowel disease. Smoking habits were recorded for all twin pairs, and individuals were classified as current, former or never smokers. A word on this clonotype: No antigen is known for it.

Library prep was done by 5' RACE. The input for every TCR library was 3500 ng of total RNA. For each sample, cDNA synthesis with SMARTScribe reverse transcriptase was split into eight separate reactions. During cDNA synthesis, unique molecular identifiers containing a 6-nucleotide sample barcode were introduced by template switching. Two nested PCRs of about 16 and 10 cycles amplified the TCRalpha and TCRbeta cDNA, and bead purification followed each PCR. Before amplification, the cDNA was both treated with uracil DNA-glycosylase and purified with the QIAquick PCR purification kit. In the second PCR, Illumina TruSeq-compatible adapters and sample-specific barcodes were added. TapeStation and Qubit were used to check library quality and concentration, and about 5 ng of each library was pooled. Sequencing of the pooled libraries was done on an Illumina HiSeq2500 single-index Rapid Run using custom sequencing primers and 2 x 100 bp reads. As for how the authors treated the data: PCR and sequencing errors were corrected by UMI-based consensus assembly using MiGEC version 1.2.6. V(D)J alignment, clonotype assembly and CDR3 extraction were performed with MiXCR version 2.1.1. To normalise gene usage, clonotype sharing and MAIT/NKT TCR abundance, the analysis used the top 1000, 10 000 and 20 000 clonotypes per sample. After downsampling to 27 000 UMIs, diversity was calculated as the inverse Simpson index using the vegan R package. Paired Mann-Whitney U tests were applied to discordant twin pairs, and Benjamini-Hochberg correction was used for multiple testing. TCRdb reprocessed the reads and lists each CDR3 protein sequence as a single entry, with no DNA. Here the V and J calls rest on TCRdb's processing, not on the authors' analysis. The table for this sample shows approximately 400,000 distinct CDR3 sequences. The ten largest clones represent 2% to 2.5% of the sample.

The sequencing input was blood. The sequence was obtained from a human donor with ulcerative colitis or Crohn's disease, or a healthy co-twin of an affected twin (not recorded which).

CDR3 region: CASSHPRGNQPQHF. Recombination linked TRBV5-1 to TRBJ1-5. The CDR3, cysteine through phenylalanine, is 14 amino acids long. The DNA is not on file. The CDR1 and CDR2 encoded by the germline V gene are SGHRS and YFSETQ.